Listed here is a single T cell receptor beta chain. Its specificity is unknown. RNA transcripts were the template for amplifying TCR beta CDR3 regions. HTBI primers were used for first-round RT-PCR of the TCR CDR3. TCRdb re-called the multiplex PCR reads with MiXCR, one entry per CDR3 protein. The sample lists approximately 590,000 distinct CDR3 sequences, approximately 14% occurring once. This record belongs to a study of T cells in Graves' hyperthyroidism and ophthalmopathy. Study-wide points: Most thyroid-expanded clonotypes above 0.001 were also found in blood.

CDR3 length: 13 residues. V lost 0 bases, J lost 2 bases, and 8 bases lay in between. The germline gives CDR1 DFQATT, CDR2 SNEGSKA (reference sequence). Graves' hyperthyroidism is called stable when ophthalmopathy does not progress within 18 months. The sequenced material came from blood. V usage is TRBV20-1 and J usage is TRBJ2-7, with TRBD2 as a possible D gene (5 bases). The origin of this receptor is a woman aged 25-40 years with Graves' hyperthyroidism. The CDR3 region is CSAREPGTYEQYF. CDR3 nucleotides: TGCAGTGCTAGAGAACCGGGAACCTACGAGCAGTACTTC.